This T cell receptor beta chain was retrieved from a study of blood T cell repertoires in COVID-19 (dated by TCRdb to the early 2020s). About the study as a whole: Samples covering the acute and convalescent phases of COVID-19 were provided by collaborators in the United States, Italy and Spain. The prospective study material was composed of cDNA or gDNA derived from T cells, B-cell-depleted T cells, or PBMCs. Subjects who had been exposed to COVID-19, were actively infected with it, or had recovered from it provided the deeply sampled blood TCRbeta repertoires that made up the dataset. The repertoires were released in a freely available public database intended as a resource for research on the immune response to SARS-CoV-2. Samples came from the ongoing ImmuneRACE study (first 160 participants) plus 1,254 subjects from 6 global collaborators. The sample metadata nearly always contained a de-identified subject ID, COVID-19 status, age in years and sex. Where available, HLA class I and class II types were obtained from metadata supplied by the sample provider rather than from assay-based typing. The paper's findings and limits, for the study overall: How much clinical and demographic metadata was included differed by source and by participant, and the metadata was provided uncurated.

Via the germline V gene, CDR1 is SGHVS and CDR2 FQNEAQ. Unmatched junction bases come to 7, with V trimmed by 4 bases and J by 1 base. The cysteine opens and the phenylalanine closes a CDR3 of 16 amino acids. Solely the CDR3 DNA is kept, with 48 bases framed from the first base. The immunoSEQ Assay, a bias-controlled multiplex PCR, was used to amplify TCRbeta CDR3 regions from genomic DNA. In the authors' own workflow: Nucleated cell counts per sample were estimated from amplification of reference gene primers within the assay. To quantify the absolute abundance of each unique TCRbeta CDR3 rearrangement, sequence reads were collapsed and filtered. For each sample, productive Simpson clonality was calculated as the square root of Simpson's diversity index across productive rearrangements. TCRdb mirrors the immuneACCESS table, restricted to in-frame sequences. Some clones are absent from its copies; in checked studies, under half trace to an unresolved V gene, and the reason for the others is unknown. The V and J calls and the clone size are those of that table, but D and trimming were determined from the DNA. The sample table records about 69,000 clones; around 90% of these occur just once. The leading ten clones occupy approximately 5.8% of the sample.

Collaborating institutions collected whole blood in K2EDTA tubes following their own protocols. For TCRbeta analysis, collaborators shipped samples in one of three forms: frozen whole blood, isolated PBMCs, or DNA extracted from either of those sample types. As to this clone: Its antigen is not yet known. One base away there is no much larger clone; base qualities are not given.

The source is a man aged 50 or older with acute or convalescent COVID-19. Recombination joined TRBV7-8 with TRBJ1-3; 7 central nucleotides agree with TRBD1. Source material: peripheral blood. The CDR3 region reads CASSSSDRRSGNTIYF. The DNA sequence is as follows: TGTGCCAGCAGCTCGTCGGACAGGCGATCTGGAAACACCATATATTTT.